This T cell receptor (beta chain) stems from a study of T cells expressing NK-cell markers. As for the study in general: TCR beta repertoires came from sorted CD3+CD56+NKG2C+, CD3+CD56+NKG2C- and CD3+CD56-NKG2C+ T cells. Seven HCMV-seropositive donors and one seronegative donor made up the eight sequenced donors.

Reanalyzing the 5' RACE reads, TCRdb keeps one entry per CDR3 protein, without DNA. Recorded for this sample: 90,000 to 130,000 distinct CDR3 sequences. The receptor comes from a woman between 18 and 70 years old in good health. The sequenced material came from blood T cells: a sorted CD56 or NKG2C T cell subset, CD4+ or CD8+ T cells, or bulk PBMC T cells (not recorded which).

The CDR3 spells CASTPKNNEQFF. This chain links TRBV12-3 or TRBV12-4 with TRBJ2-1; TCRdb lists TRBD1, though no DNA is available to test this call. This CDR3 has 12 amino acids.